Below, 28 T cell receptor beta chains from the same sample are listed, as sequenced in a study of a mutant IDH1 vaccine in newly diagnosed glioma. As to time point: week 35, safety follow-up. With topical imiquimod, each dose of the vaccine consisted of 300 ug of mutant IDH1 20-mer peptide. These receptors' antigens are unknown. Here immunoSEQ multiplex PCR was the method, and the copy in TCRdb shows in-frame clones only, minus some. The table lists roughly 26,000 clones, less than 85% of them singletons. The sample consisted of PBMCs, taken from a glioma patient whose treatment included an IDH1 peptide vaccine. These receptors all stem from a man between 25 and 39 years old with glioma.

CDR3 amino acids: CASSSLGAGGRETQYF. CDR3 in DNA: TGTGCCAGCAGTTCCCTAGGGGCAGGGGGGCGAGAGACCCAGTACTTC. The chain carries TRBV6-5 and TRBJ2-5; TRBD1 is a possible D gene (7 bases). V lost 4 bases, J lost 4 bases, and 19 bases lay in between. The CDR3 sequence is 16 residues long. The V gene's germline CDR1 is MNHEY and CDR2 SVGAGI.

This clone was observed once. CDR3 loop: CADALVVGDEQFF. The CDR3 nucleotides are TGTGCCGACGCGCTGGTGGTGGGTGATGAGCAGTTCTTC. The J gene is TRBJ2-1, the V gene TRBV2; D is uncertain. CDR1 is SNHLY, CDR2 FYNNEI, per germline. V lost 11 bases, J lost 8 bases, and 19 bases lay in between. The CDR3 contains 13 residues.

This sequence joins TRBV7-9 and TRBJ2-7, with 8 nucleotides matching TRBD2. Germline CDR1 and CDR2: SEHNR and FQNEAQ (reference sequence). J gave up 2 bases and V 5 bases, and 5 bases lay outside the gene matches. CDR3 size: 14 residues. CDR3 region: CASSNSGAPYEQYF. CDR3 sequence (DNA): TGTGCCAGCAGCAATAGCGGGGCCCCCTACGAGCAGTACTTC.

The chain uses TRBV5-3 and TRBJ1-4; D is unresolved. TRBV5-3 is reported as an ORF; its role is uncertain. V was trimmed by 8 bases and J by 4 bases, leaving 9 bases between them. The CDR3 is 12 residues long. The CDR3: CASTGGNEKLFF. CDR3 bases: TGTGCCAGCACCGGCGGTAATGAAAAACTGTTTTTT.

The V and J genes are TRBV6-4 and TRBJ1-1; no definite D call. This CDR3 has 13 residues. Per germline, CDR1 MRHNA and CDR2 SNTAGT. V was shortened by 0 bases and J by 1 base, with 3 bases between the two germline ends. CDR3 in DNA: TGTGCCAGCAGTGACTCAGAGAACACTGAAGCTTTCTTT. As protein: CASSDSENTEAFF.

The V call is TRBV2, the J call TRBJ1-3; D unclear. Germline-derived CDR1 and CDR2 are SNHLY and FYNNEI. Trimming took off 6 bases at V and 0 bases at J, with 6 bases between the two ends. CDR3 length: 13 residues. CDR3 in DNA: TGTGCCAGCAGGGCAGGCTCTGGAAACACCATATATTTT. Translated: CASRAGSGNTIYF.

The chain has TRBV7-2 and TRBJ2-5; 11 bases map to TRBD2. J was trimmed by 2 bases and V by 3 bases; bases with no gene match: 8. The CDR3 covers 17 residues. The germline V gene encodes CDR1 SGHTA and CDR2 FQGNSA. For the CDR3, the DNA is TGTGCCAGCAGCTTCGGGACTAGCGGCTTATGGCAAGAGACCCAGTACTTC. Residues: CASSFGTSGLWQETQYF.

This clone appeared once. V gene TRBV27 combines with J gene TRBJ2-7; D possibly corresponds to TRBD2 (5 bases). The CDR3 has 14 residues. CDR1 MNHEY and CDR2 SMNVEV come from the germline V gene (reference sequence). Trimming took 7 bases from V and 8 from J, leaving 21 bases between them. As DNA, the CDR3 is TGTGCCAGCACCTTGGACTTCCGATCGGGGAAGCAGTACTTC. Translation gives CASTLDFRSGKQYF.

CDR3 residues: CASSSSGENTEAFF. The CDR3 DNA is TGCGCCAGCAGCTCCTCAGGGGAGAACACTGAAGCTTTCTTT. The chain is built from TRBV5-1 and TRBJ1-1; the D gene is possibly TRBD1 (6 bases). The germline V gene has CDR1 SGHRS and CDR2 YFSETQ. The V and J ends lost 3 bases and 1 base respectively, with 10 bases between them. The CDR3 runs 14 residues. Combining the CDR3 with reference TRBV5-1 and TRBJ1-1 gives the whole variable domain KAGVTQTPRYLIKTRGQQVTLSCSPISGHRSVSWYQQTPGQGLQFLFEYFSETQRNKGNFPGRFSGRQFSNSRSEMNVSTLELGDSALYLCASSSSGENTEAFFGQGTRLTVV.

The V and J genes are TRBV5-1 and TRBJ2-5, with a weak D call TRBD2 (6 bases). Trimming took off 0 bases at V and 4 bases at J, with 10 bases between the two ends. CDR3 length: 14 amino acids. Germline loops: CDR1 SGHRS, CDR2 YFSETQ. DNA of the CDR3: TGCGCCAGCAGCTTGGTGGAAGCGGGAGAGACCCAGTACTTC. Protein: CASSLVEAGETQYF.

The genes are TRBV27 and TRBJ1-6, with a weak D call TRBD1 (6 bases). The CDR3 loop spans 17 amino acids. Trimming pared 3 bases from V and 0 bases from J, leaving 12 bases between. Germline loops: CDR1 MNHEY, CDR2 SMNVEV (reference sequence). The DNA for the CDR3 is TGTGCCAGCAGTTTCGGGGGCCTGGGCTCCTATAATTCACCCCTCCACTTT. Protein sequence: CASSFGGLGSYNSPLHF.

This chain links TRBV4-1 with TRBJ1-1; D gene uncertain. This CDR3 region has 16 residues. Germline V gives CDR1 MGHRA, CDR2 YSYEKL. Trimming took 4 bases from V and 5 from J, leaving 20 bases between them. The chain's CDR3 is CASSPTPGRARTEAFF. The CDR3, as DNA: TGCGCCAGCAGCCCTACTCCAGGACGGGCTCGGACTGAAGCTTTCTTT.

The genes are TRBV18 and TRBJ2-2; no clear D gene. V was cut by 4 bases and J by 3 bases, with 12 bases left in between. Per germline, CDR1 KGHSH and CDR2 LQKENI. The CDR3 has 15 amino acids. The CDR3 loop reads CASSLASSYTGELFF. In nucleotides, the CDR3 is TGTGCCAGCTCACTGGCGTCTTCCTACACCGGGGAGCTGTTTTTT.

The chain employs TRBV25-1 and TRBJ1-3; no firm D call. The CDR3 length is 15 residues. The V and J ends lost 3 bases and 2 bases respectively, with 11 bases between them. CDR1 MGHDK and CDR2 SYGVNS come from the germline V gene. The CDR3: CASSDNGAAGNTIYF. In nucleotides, the CDR3 is TGTGCCAGCAGTGATAACGGCGCCGCTGGAAACACCATATATTTT.

The rearrangement joins TRBV19 to TRBJ2-5, with 9 bases that match TRBD2. This CDR3 contains 18 residues. Germline V gene sequence: CDR1 LNHDA, CDR2 SQIVND (reference sequence). V was pared by 4 bases and J by 4 bases, with 16 bases of the junction left unmatched. CDR3 residues: CASSRRLAGVGGAETQYF. DNA for the CDR3: TGTGCCAGTAGTAGGCGGTTAGCGGGAGTGGGTGGTGCAGAGACCCAGTACTTC.

The CDR3 nucleotides are TGTGCCAGCATCCAGAGCGGGGGCCTAACCTACGAGCAGTACTTC. Translation gives CASIQSGGLTYEQYF. The rearrangement uses TRBV28 and TRBJ2-7; the match to TRBD2 covers 8 bases. The CDR3 runs 15 residues. The V gene end was trimmed by 7 bases and the J gene end by 2 bases; junction bases not matched to a gene: 10. Per the germline V gene, CDR1 is MDHEN and CDR2 is SYDVKM.

The CDR3 is CSVVEGPEAFF. In DNA form, the CDR3 reads TGCAGCGTTGTCGAGGGGCCTGAAGCTTTCTTT. The chain combines TRBV29-1 with TRBJ1-1, with a weak D call TRBD1 (5 bases). This CDR3 is 11 amino acids long. The ends were cut back, 4 bases at V and 6 bases at J, with 9 bases in the middle. From germline, CDR1 is SQVTM and CDR2 ANQGSEA.

The chain links TRBV5-6 to TRBJ2-7; D is perhaps TRBD2 (5 bases). V was pared by 4 bases and J by 6 bases, with 14 bases between. CDR3 size: 13 residues. Germline assignment: CDR1 SGHDT and CDR2 YYEEEE. As DNA, the CDR3 is TGTGCCAGCAGCCCGAACTATCGGGGCGAGCAGTACTTC. Amino acids: CASSPNYRGEQYF.

This sequence joins TRBV7-2 and TRBJ2-7; D is uncertain. V lost 1 base to trimming and J lost 1 base, with 11 bases between them. This CDR3 comprises 15 residues. Germline V CDR1 and CDR2: SGHTA, FQGNSA. The CDR3 DNA reads TGTGCCAGCAGCTTAGGGCCCACGGGTTCCTACGAGCAGTACTTC. Amino acids: CASSLGPTGSYEQYF.

The rearrangement joins TRBV5-1 to TRBJ1-2; D is unresolved. Between the trimmed V and J ends, which lost 0 bases and 1 base, there was a span of 16 bases. In germline, CDR1 is SGHRS, CDR2 YFSETQ. The CDR3 is 17 residues long. CDR3 loop: CASSLAQSLRDNYGYTF. The CDR3 DNA sequence: TGCGCCAGCAGCTTGGCCCAATCCTTGCGGGATAACTATGGCTACACCTTC.

The chain couples TRBV4-1 to TRBJ1-5; D is undetermined. Deletions cut 0 bases from V and 0 bases from J, with 12 bases between. This CDR3 region has 17 residues. Germline loops: CDR1 MGHRA, CDR2 YSYEKL. As DNA, the CDR3 is TGCGCCAGCAGCCAAGATCCTCGGCGGCCTAGCAATCAGCCCCAGCATTTT. Its protein product is CASSQDPRRPSNQPQHF.

This clone was observed a few times. The V gene is TRBV4-3, the J gene TRBJ1-4; 8 bases fit TRBD1. This CDR3 contains 16 residues. Trimming took 1 base from V and 5 from J; bases not matched to a gene: 6. CDR1 LGHNA and CDR2 YSLEER come from the germline V gene. CDR3 nucleotide sequence: TGCGCCAGCAGCCAAGTCGCCGGGACAGGAAATGAAAAACTGTTTTTT. It translates to CASSQVAGTGNEKLFF.

This clone was counted a single time. The chain combines TRBV5-1 with TRBJ1-1; D call uncertain. This CDR3 has 15 amino acids. CDR1 SGHRS and CDR2 YFSETQ come from the germline V gene. V lost 0 bases and J 0 bases, leaving 9 bases between the germline ends. This chain's CDR3 is CASSLEGTMNTEAFF. The CDR3 DNA follows: TGCGCCAGCAGCTTGGAAGGTACGATGAACACTGAAGCTTTCTTT.

The J gene is TRBJ2-7, the V gene TRBV7-8, with D possibly called TRBD1 or TRBD2 (5 bases each). Germline V gene sequence: CDR1 SGHVS, CDR2 FQNEAQ. CDR3 size: 14 residues. Trimming removed 5 bases at V and 1 base at J, with 12 bases between. The CDR3 nucleotides read TGTGCCAGCAGCCTCGGGGCAGTTTCCTACGAGCAGTACTTC. This sequence encodes CASSLGAVSYEQYF.

V gene TRBV27 combines with J gene TRBJ1-5; 7 bases map to TRBD1. The V and J ends lost 5 bases and 0 bases, in that order; junction bases with no gene match: 1. Germline CDR1 and CDR2: MNHEY and SMNVEV (reference sequence). The CDR3 has 14 amino acids. This chain's CDR3 is CASSTGVSNQPQHF. CDR3 nucleotides: TGTGCCAGCAGTACAGGGGTTAGCAATCAGCCCCAGCATTTT.

Note on this clone: This same CDR3 is encoded by further DNA sequences in the sample. The V call is TRBV5-1, the J call TRBJ1-5; D ambiguous. Trimming took 0 bases from V and 5 from J, leaving 12 bases between them. The CDR3 is 15 residues long. Germline lookup yields CDR1 SGHRS and CDR2 YFSETQ. CDR3 residues: CASSLVGNGDQPQHF. CDR3 coding DNA: TGCGCCAGCAGCTTGGTTGGGAACGGGGATCAGCCCCAGCATTTT.

The rearrangement uses TRBV30 and TRBJ2-1, with unresolved D. V shed 3 bases and J shed 9 bases, with 12 bases lying between them. The germline V gene has CDR1 GTSNPN and CDR2 SVGIG (reference sequence). The length of the CDR3 is 12 residues. For the CDR3, the DNA is TGTGCCTGGAGGGCCGGGCGAGGTGAGCAGTTCTTC. Amino acid sequence: CAWRAGRGEQFF.

In regard to this clone: No conserved phenylalanine or tryptophan is present at the end of the CDR3, so a read error is the likely explanation. No DNA is shown, since the ends of the CDR3 on it are uncertain; the CDR3 is the one TCRdb lists. V and J are TRBV5-1 and TRBJ2-6. Including both end residues, the CDR3 is 10 amino acids long. Germline assignment: CDR1 SGHRS and CDR2 YFSETQ. CDR3 sequence: CASSSGTTLR.